The 7 T cell receptor beta chains below were found in one sample sequenced in a study of T-cell memory formation after mild COVID-19. TCRdb redid the calling of the 5' RACE reads with MiXCR, one entry per CDR3 protein. The top ten clones hold 21% of a sample with roughly 340,000 distinct CDR3 sequences, 20% of them seen once. The sample comprised PBMCs or a T cell subset sorted from them (not recorded which). The receptor source for this set is a man younger than 35 who had mild COVID-19 (a few samples of this study predate the infection). Cell type and time point are not known.

This clonotype was counted many times. The chain is built from TRBV18 and TRBJ2-7; 12 nucleotides agree with TRBD1. Trimming removed 2 bases from V and 5 bases from J; junction bases left unmatched: 1. The CDR3 sequence is 14 residues long. The germline gives CDR1 KGHSH, CDR2 LQKENI. This CDR3 reads CASSPGTGGDEQYF. The DNA of the CDR3 is TGTGCCAGCTCACCAGGGACAGGGGGCGACGAGCAGTACTTC.

Here the CDR3 reads CSGNGGTGELFF. The DNA of the CDR3 is TGCAGCGGAAATGGCGGGACCGGGGAGCTGTTTTTT. This chain connects TRBV29-1 to TRBJ2-2; perhaps TRBD2 as D (5 bases). The V and J ends lost 7 bases and 5 bases respectively, with 11 bases between them. The CDR3 is 12 residues long. Looked up from germline, CDR1 is SQVTM and CDR2 is ANQGSEA.

The rearrangement uses TRBV3-1 and TRBJ2-2; D not certain. The CDR3 covers 13 residues. Looked up from germline, CDR1 is LGHDT and CDR2 is YNNKEL (reference sequence). V gave up 3 bases and J gave up 4 bases, with 6 bases separating them. Written as DNA, the CDR3 is TGTGCCAGCAGCCAGGATTTCACCGGGGAGCTGTTTTTT. Translation gives CASSQDFTGELFF.

This chain connects TRBV18 to TRBJ2-7; D is unresolved. Deletions cut 3 bases from V and 5 bases from J, with 8 bases between. Germline CDR1 KGHSH, CDR2 LQKENI. CDR3 size: 12 residues. CDR3 DNA sequence: TGTGCCAGCTCACCGGTTTTAAACGAGCAGTACTTC. Translating it yields CASSPVLNEQYF.

The chain combines TRBV7-9 with TRBJ2-3; tentatively, D is TRBD2 (5 bases). V was cut by 5 bases and J by 2 bases, with 20 bases left in between. Germline loops: CDR1 SEHNR, CDR2 FQNEAQ (reference sequence). This CDR3 has 17 amino acids. CDR3 sequence (DNA): TGTGCCAGCAGCATGGAGGCAGGTTGGGATTCCACAGATACGCAGTATTTT. Protein: CASSMEAGWDSTDTQYF.

In DNA, the CDR3 is TGTGCCAGCAGCTCCAAGACAGATCAAGAGACCCAGTACTTC. Its translation is CASSSKTDQETQYF. This chain links TRBV7-9 with TRBJ2-5; a weak D match, TRBD1 (5 bases). Deletions cut 4 bases from V and 2 bases from J, with 11 bases between. The CDR3 is made up of 14 amino acids. Germline CDR1 is SEHNR and CDR2 is FQNEAQ (reference sequence).

The rearrangement links TRBV24-1 to TRBJ2-5; TRBD1 might be the D (5 bases). The CDR3 is 16 residues long. CDR1 and CDR2 (germline): KGHDR, SFDVKD. V was pared by 6 bases and J by 5 bases, with 21 bases between. CDR3 amino acids: CATSPAKVQGMETQYF. The CDR3 bases are TGTGCCACCAGTCCAGCTAAGGTCCAGGGTATGGAGACCCAGTACTTC.